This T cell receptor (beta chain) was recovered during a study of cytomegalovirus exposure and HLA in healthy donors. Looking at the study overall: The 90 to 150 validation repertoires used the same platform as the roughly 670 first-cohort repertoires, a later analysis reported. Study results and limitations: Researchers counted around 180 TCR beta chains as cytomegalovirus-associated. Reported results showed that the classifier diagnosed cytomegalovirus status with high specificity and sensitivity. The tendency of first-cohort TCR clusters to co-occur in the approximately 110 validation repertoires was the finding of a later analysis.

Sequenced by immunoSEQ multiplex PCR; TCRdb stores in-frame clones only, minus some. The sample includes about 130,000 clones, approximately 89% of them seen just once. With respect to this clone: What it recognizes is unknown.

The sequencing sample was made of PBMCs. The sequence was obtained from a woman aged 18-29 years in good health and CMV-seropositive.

The CDR3 DNA reads TGTGCCAGCAGCTTAGGCCCAGCAGGCCTCGCTGGGGCCAACGTCCTGACTTTC. Protein product: CASSLGPAGLAGANVLTF. The chain combines TRBV13 with TRBJ2-6; D gene uncertain. Per germline, CDR1 PRHDT and CDR2 FYEKMQ (reference sequence). CDR3 size: 18 residues. V was shortened by 0 bases and J by 2 bases, with 14 bases between the two germline ends.